The entry that follows covers one TCR beta chain sequence. Its specificity is unknown. Genes and germline are mouse. Data came from immunoSEQ multiplex PCR; TCRdb stores just in-frame clones and leaves some out. The sample lists about 6,700 clones; roughly half were seen once. The sample belongs to a study of tissue T cells after allogeneic stem cell transplantation. Study-wide points: Few T cell clones were shared across patients, but motif clusters showed tissue-specific shared signatures. TCR repertoires tracked anatomic similarity, regardless of disease or transplant status.

Time point described: mouse harvest day 7 after allogeneic transplant. Tail vein injection delivered 10^7 T-cell-depleted bone marrow cells and 10^6 splenic CD5+ T cells. B6 (H2b) cells into BALB/c (H2d) mice; tissues taken at day 7 or 14. Sequencing input: gut tissue. The TCR comes from a female BALB/c mouse given C57BL/6 T cells with graft-versus-host disease after an allogeneic hematopoietic cell transplant.

The DNA read from the CDR3 is TGTGCCAGCGGTGAGCACGACTGGGGGCAAAACACCTTGTAC. It specifies CASGEHDWGQNTLY. In full, the CDR3 reads CASGEHDWGQNTLYF. V usage is TRBV13-2 and J usage is TRBJ2-4; 9 bases are a match to TRBD2. The read terminates 1 residue before the CDR3 end, so the remaining end is supplied by the germline J gene. This CDR3 has 15 residues. Germline V gene lookup returns CDR1 NNHNN and CDR2 SYGAGS (reference sequence). The trim removed 2 bases at V and 3 bases at J, leaving 4 bases unmatched.